One sample yielded the 30 T cell receptor beta chains listed below, sequenced in a study of blood T cells in healthy people across ages. The second PCR ran roughly 6 to 11 cycles with a sample-barcoded 5' primer and J-beta primers. TCRdb analysed the 5' RACE reads with MiXCR anew, one entry per CDR3 protein. The repertoire holds 1.5 million to 2 million distinct CDR3 sequences, with roughly 28% as singletons. What was sequenced was blood. The receptors shown here come from a woman between 25 and 40 years old in good health.

For this clonotype: This may come from a read error, since a much larger clone is one base off. V gene TRBV10-2 combines with J gene TRBJ2-5, with TRBD2 as a possible D gene (6 bases). The germline V gene encodes CDR1 WSHSY and CDR2 SAAADI. This CDR3 spans 13 amino acids. Here the CDR3 reads CAGSEGGGETQYF. The CDR3 DNA is TGCGCCGGCAGTGAGGGAGGTGGTGAGACCCAGTACTTC.

The chain carries TRBV9 and TRBJ2-6, with D possibly TRBD1 on 6 matching bases. V lost 4 bases, J lost 3 bases, and 17 bases lay in between. CDR3 size: 17 residues. The V gene's germline CDR1 is SGDLS and CDR2 YYNGEE. The CDR3 spells CASSTGYGMNGANVLTF. The DNA of the CDR3 is TGTGCCAGCAGCACAGGGTATGGGATGAATGGGGCCAACGTCCTGACTTTC.

This clonotype was picked up a small number of times. This rearrangement joins TRBV12-3 or TRBV12-4 to TRBJ2-3; D is uncertain. The CDR3 has 14 residues. V lost 3 bases, J lost 7 bases, and 14 bases lay in between. DNA of the CDR3: TGTGCCAGCAGTTTGGGGTCCGGTGAGAATACGCAGTATTTT. The encoded protein is CASSLGSGENTQYF.

Note on this clonotype: One end of the junction is discordant with germline, which a read error may explain. The genes are TRBV7-9 and TRBJ2-7; D might be TRBD1 (6 bases). The CDR3 runs to 13 residues. Germline CDR1 and CDR2: SEHNR and FQNEAQ (reference sequence). CDR3 amino acids: CAGSPGTSYEQYF. For the CDR3, the DNA is TGTGCCGGCAGCCCCGGGACAAGTTACGAGCAGTACTTC.

V usage is TRBV5-1 and J usage is TRBJ2-7; TRBD1 might be the D (6 bases). V lost 0 bases, J lost 4 bases, and 17 bases lay in between. The CDR3 spans 16 residues. The germline V gene encodes CDR1 SGHRS and CDR2 YFSETQ. The CDR3 bases are TGCGCCAGCAGCTTGGTGTTGATCAGGGGCAAGTACGAGCAGTACTTC. This codes for CASSLVLIRGKYEQYF. The full variable domain, in which reference TRBV5-1 and TRBJ2-7 provide the parts outside the CDR3, is KAGVTQTPRYLIKTRGQQVTLSCSPISGHRSVSWYQQTPGQGLQFLFEYFSETQRNKGNFPGRFSGRQFSNSRSEMNVSTLELGDSALYLCASSLVLIRGKYEQYFGPGTRLTVT.

This chain uses TRBV7-9 with TRBJ2-7; a possible D gene is TRBD2 (6 bases). CDR1 is SEHNR and CDR2 is FQNEAQ in the germline V gene (reference sequence). Trimming cost V 5 bases and J 0 bases, with 17 bases left between them. CDR3 size: 16 residues. The CDR3 nucleotides read TGTGCCAGCAGCCAGGCGGGTCTAGCGAGCTCCTACGAGCAGTACTTC. It translates to CASSQAGLASSYEQYF.

This clonotype was picked up a small number of times. The CDR3 protein is CSASRSLGNTEAFF. CDR3 DNA: TGCAGTGCTTCCCGTTCGTTGGGGAACACTGAAGCTTTCTTT. The chain carries TRBV20-1 and TRBJ1-1; the D is unclear. The CDR3 has 14 residues. Per the germline V gene, CDR1 is DFQATT and CDR2 is SNEGSKA (reference sequence). V was pared by 5 bases and J by 1 base, with 14 bases between.

This clonotype was observed once. V is TRBV5-1 and J is TRBJ1-5; the D is unclear. The CDR3 has 12 residues. Germline values: CDR1 SGHRS, CDR2 YFSETQ. The germline V and J ends were trimmed by 10 bases and 11 bases, with 19 bases remaining between them. The CDR3 here is CAGIVRPSAQHF. CDR3 in DNA: TGCGCCGGCATCGTCCGCCCGTCGGCCCAGCATTTT.

In the case of this clonotype: One junction end disagrees with the germline gene, perhaps due to a read error. The chain has TRBV5-1 and TRBJ1-4; D is unresolved. Germline V gene lookup returns CDR1 SGHRS and CDR2 YFSETQ. This CDR3 is 13 amino acids long. CDR3 coding DNA: TGCGTCAGCAGCACTGGGAATAATGAAAAACTGTTTTTT. This codes for CVSSTGNNEKLFF. Using reference TRBV5-1 and TRBJ1-4 for the parts outside the CDR3, the full variable domain is KAGVTQTPRYLIKTRGQQVTLSCSPISGHRSVSWYQQTPGQGLQFLFEYFSETQRNKGNFPGRFSGRQFSNSRSEMNVSTLELGDSALYLCVSSTGNNEKLFFGSGTQLSVL.

CDR3 loop: CASSAGTQGQPQHF. CDR3 nucleotides: TGCGCCAGCAGCGCTGGGACACAAGGGCAGCCCCAGCATTTT. The chain joins TRBV5-1 to TRBJ1-5, with D perhaps TRBD1 (6 bases). The CDR3 totals 14 residues. Between the trimmed V and J ends, which lost 4 bases and 7 bases, there was a span of 15 bases. Germline V lookup: CDR1 SGHRS, CDR2 YFSETQ.

To note about this clonotype: This clone may be a read error of a much larger clone one base away. The J gene is TRBJ2-1, the V gene TRBV29-1; 11 nucleotides agree with TRBD1. Trimming cost V 4 bases and J 5 bases; bases outside gene matches: 4. The CDR3 consists of 14 residues. Germline CDR1 and CDR2: SQVTM and ANQGSEA. The CDR3 DNA reads as TGCAGCGTTGTGGGACAGGGGGTTCACAATGAGCAGTTCTTC. Amino acids: CSVVGQGVHNEQFF.

On this clonotype: The junction and the germline gene differ at one end; a read error may be behind it. The chain employs TRBV4-3 and TRBJ1-2, with 8 bases fitting TRBD1. The CDR3 runs 18 residues. CDR1 LGHNA and CDR2 YSLEER come from the germline V gene. Here the CDR3 reads CASSQEWQGAPLVYGCTF. The CDR3 bases are TGCGCCAGCAGCCAAGAGTGGCAGGGGGCGCCTTTAGTCTATGGCTGCACCTTC.

Worth noting for this clonotype: This may come from a read error, since a much larger clone is one base off. The chain uses TRBV7-2 and TRBJ2-7; perhaps D is TRBD1 or TRBD2 (5 bases each). CDR1 is SGHTA, CDR2 FQGNSA, per germline. This CDR3 has 15 amino acids. V was clipped by 5 bases and J by 2 bases, with 16 bases between them. This CDR3 is CASSLNNWDPYEQYF. CDR3 in DNA: TGTGCCAGCAGCCTAAACAACTGGGACCCCTACGAGCAGTACTTC.

Comment on this clonotype: A much bigger clone sits one base away, suggesting this may be a read error. V is TRBV6-2 or TRBV6-3 and J is TRBJ2-7; no firm D call. The CDR3 has 15 residues. V was trimmed by 5 bases and J by 2 bases, leaving 16 bases between them. Germline CDR1 MNHEY, CDR2 SVGEGT. The CDR3 DNA reads as TGTGCCAGCAGTCACGCGGCGGTTTCTGCCTACGAGCAGTACTTC. This encodes CASSHAAVSAYEQYF.

The J gene is TRBJ2-1, the V gene TRBV11-2; D is ambiguous. Trimming removed 5 bases from V and 7 bases from J, with 18 bases in between. The CDR3 is made up of 15 amino acids. CDR1 is SGHAT and CDR2 is FQNNGV in the germline V gene. The CDR3 DNA is TGTGCCAGCAGCCTAGGTTCCCCCCCTCGGAATGAGCAGTTCTTC. This encodes CASSLGSPPRNEQFF.

The chain uses TRBV7-2 and TRBJ1-2; D call uncertain. The CDR3 runs 14 residues. The germline V and J ends were trimmed by 5 bases and 4 bases, with 14 bases remaining between them. CDR1 is SGHTA, CDR2 FQGNSA, per germline. The CDR3 is CASSPRSSTYGYTF. CDR3 bases: TGTGCCAGCAGCCCGAGGAGCTCAACCTATGGCTACACCTTC.

This clonotype came up a few times. V is TRBV24-1 and J is TRBJ2-1; 10 bases map to TRBD1. Germline loops: CDR1 KGHDR, CDR2 SFDVKD. The CDR3 consists of 13 residues. V lost 4 bases, J lost 14 bases, and 7 bases stayed unmatched. The CDR3 reads CATSDSPGQGEFF. The DNA for the CDR3 is TGTGCCACCAGTGACTCCCCTGGACAGGGGGAGTTCTTC.

This clonotype was recorded once. V usage is TRBV29-1 and J usage is TRBJ2-7; 7 bases align to TRBD2. The J call could be wrong; TRBJ2-5 is a better fit for the DNA end. This CDR3 is built from 15 residues. Germline loops: CDR1 SQVTM, CDR2 ANQGSEA. The CDR3: CSVGFASGGGKTQYF. CDR3 bases: TGCAGCGTTGGGTTTGCCTCGGGGGGTGGAAAGACCCAGTACTTC.

V and J are TRBV3-1 and TRBJ1-2, with TRBD1 as a possible D gene (6 bases). The V and J ends lost 2 bases and 6 bases respectively, with 13 bases between them. Germline V CDR1 and CDR2: LGHDT, YNNKEL (reference sequence). This CDR3 is built from 14 residues. DNA for the CDR3: TGTGCCAGCAGCCAACCGGACAGTGGAGATGGCTACACCTTC. Its protein is CASSQPDSGDGYTF.

This clonotype occurred a few times. Here the CDR3 reads CASSTLGGNLSYDQYF. The DNA of the CDR3 is TGTGCCAGCAGCACCCTTGGCGGGAACCTTTCCTACGATCAGTACTTC. The J gene is TRBJ2-7, the V gene TRBV21-1; whether TRBD2, the table's D call, matches the DNA was not checked. TRBV21-1 is flagged as a pseudogene. The CDR3 sequence is 16 residues long.

On this clonotype: The junction shows a germline mismatch at one end, possibly a read error. V usage is TRBV18 and J usage is TRBJ2-3, with D perhaps TRBD2 (6 bases). This CDR3 comprises 15 residues. Germline V lookup: CDR1 KGHSH, CDR2 LQKENI. In nucleotides, the CDR3 is TGTGCCGGCTCACCCACTGGGGGGTCTAAGGATACGCAGTATTTT. Its translation is CAGSPTGGSKDTQYF.

The rearrangement uses TRBV3-1 and TRBJ2-4; weak D call: TRBD1 (6 bases). The DNA end favors TRBJ2-7, so the J call may be wrong. The CDR3 spans 14 residues. Germline V gene sequence: CDR1 LGHDT, CDR2 YNNKEL (reference sequence). Written as DNA, the CDR3 is TGTGCCAGCAGTCACCTGGACAGCCGCTACGAGCAGTACTTC. As protein: CASSHLDSRYEQYF.

This clonotype was recorded a few times. V usage is TRBV27 and J usage is TRBJ1-1; 9 bases line up with TRBD1. V lost 6 bases, J lost 10 bases, and 9 bases stayed unmatched. This CDR3 has 13 residues. Looked up from germline, CDR1 is MNHEY and CDR2 is SMNVEV (reference sequence). The CDR3, as DNA: TGTGCCAGCAGCGTCCCGGGACAGGGTCGAGCTTTCTTT. The encoded protein is CASSVPGQGRAFF.

Note on this clonotype: A much bigger clone sits one base away, suggesting this may be a read error. This rearrangement joins TRBV6-6 to TRBJ2-3; tentatively, D is TRBD1 (5 bases). V was trimmed by 6 bases and J by 4 bases, leaving 11 bases between them. Germline loops: CDR1 MNHNY, CDR2 SVGAGI (reference sequence). This CDR3 region has 13 residues. DNA of the CDR3: TGTGCCAGCAGGCCCAGGGTCGCAGATACGCAGTATTTT. As protein: CASRPRVADTQYF.

V is TRBV5-5 and J is TRBJ2-1, with D unresolved. Germline-derived CDR1 and CDR2 are SGHKS and YYEKEE (reference sequence). The V and J ends lost 5 bases and 5 bases respectively, with 14 bases between them. This CDR3 spans 14 amino acids. The CDR3 sequence is CASRAGPLNNEQFF. In nucleotides, the CDR3 is TGTGCCAGCAGGGCTGGGCCACTAAACAATGAGCAGTTCTTC.

This rearrangement joins TRBV7-9 to TRBJ2-3; no reliable D call. V lost 5 bases and J 5 bases, leaving 8 bases between the germline ends. The CDR3 is made up of 12 amino acids. CDR1 and CDR2 from the germline V gene are SEHNR and FQNEAQ (reference sequence). The CDR3 sequence: CASSLVIDTQYF. The CDR3 DNA sequence: TGTGCCAGCAGCCTCGTCATAGATACGCAGTATTTT.

A remark on this clonotype: A read error may explain this, as a much larger clone is one base away. This chain uses TRBV29-1 with TRBJ2-3, with D perhaps given as TRBD1 or TRBD2 (5 bases each). The CDR3 length is 14 residues. V was trimmed by 4 bases and J by 4 bases, leaving 15 bases between them. Looked up from germline, CDR1 is SQVTM and CDR2 is ANQGSEA. The CDR3 loop is CSVGVARESDTQYF. CDR3 DNA sequence: TGCAGCGTTGGAGTCGCCAGGGAGTCAGATACGCAGTATTTT.

This clonotype occurred once. The V and J genes are TRBV6-6 and TRBJ2-4; D uncertain. Germline loops: CDR1 MNHNY, CDR2 SVGAGI (reference sequence). The ends were cut back, 6 bases at V and 2 bases at J, with 8 bases in the middle. The CDR3 spans 13 residues. The chain's CDR3 is CASRFGTKNIQYF. CDR3 nucleotides: TGTGCCAGCAGGTTCGGTACCAAAAACATTCAGTACTTC.

The chain has TRBV6-2 or TRBV6-3 and TRBJ2-3, with 10 bases matching TRBD2. The CDR3 runs 18 residues. Germline V CDR1 and CDR2: MNHEY, SVGEGT. Germline trimming cut 2 bases from V and 0 bases from J; bases unmatched to any gene: 8. CDR3 sequence: CASSYRIAGGASTDTQYF. The CDR3 DNA follows: TGTGCCAGCAGTTACCGCATAGCGGGGGGCGCGAGCACAGATACGCAGTATTTT.

This clonotype was counted at least ten times. This chain links TRBV6-6 with TRBJ2-7; 10 positions match TRBD2. The CDR3 length is 16 residues. The V segment lost 0 bases and the J segment 3 bases; nucleotides outside the gene matches: 5. Germline V CDR1 and CDR2: MNHNY, SVGAGI (reference sequence). DNA of the CDR3: TGTGCCAGCAGTTACTCCCCTAGCGGGGGAAACTACGAGCAGTACTTC. Amino acid sequence: CASSYSPSGGNYEQYF.